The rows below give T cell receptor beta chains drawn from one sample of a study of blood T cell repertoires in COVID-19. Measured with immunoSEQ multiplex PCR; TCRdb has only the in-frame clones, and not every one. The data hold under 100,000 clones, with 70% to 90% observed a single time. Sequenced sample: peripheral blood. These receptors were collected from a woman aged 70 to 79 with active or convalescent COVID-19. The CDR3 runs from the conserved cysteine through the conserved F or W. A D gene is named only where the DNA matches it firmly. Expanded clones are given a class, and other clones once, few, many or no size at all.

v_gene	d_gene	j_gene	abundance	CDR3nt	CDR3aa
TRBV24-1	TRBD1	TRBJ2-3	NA	TGTGCCACCAGCCTTGGAAGGGGGCGCACAGATACGCAGTATTTT	CATSLGRGRTDTQYF
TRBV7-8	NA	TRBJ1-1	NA	TGTGCCAGCAGCGGAGACAGCACTGAAGCTTTCTTT	CASSGDSTEAFF
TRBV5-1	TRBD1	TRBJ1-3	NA	TGCGCCAGCAGCTTGGAGGGACAGAGCTCTGGAAACACCATATATTTT	CASSLEGQSSGNTIYF
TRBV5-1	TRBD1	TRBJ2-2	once	TGCGCCAGCAGCTCGACAGGGGGAATGAACACCGGGGAGCTGTTTTTT	CASSSTGGMNTGELFF
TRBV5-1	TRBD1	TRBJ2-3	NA	TGCGCCAGCAGCCCCGGGACAGGGAATTTAGATACGCAGTATTTT	CASSPGTGNLDTQYF
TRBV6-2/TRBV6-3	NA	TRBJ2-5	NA	TGTGCCAGCAGTATACCTGGCGGGACCCAAACGAAACAAGAGACCCAGTACTTC	CASSIPGGTQTKQETQYF
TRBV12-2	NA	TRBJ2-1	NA	TGTGCAAGTCGCTTAGGGGGGCCTTGGGATGAGCAGTTCTTC	CASRLGGPWDEQFF
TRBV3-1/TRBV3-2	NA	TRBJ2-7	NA	TGTGCCAGCAGCCATCCAGCGAAATACGAGCAGTACTTC	CASSHPAKYEQYF
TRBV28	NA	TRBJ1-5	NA	TGTGCCAGCAGTTTACAGGATAGATATCAGCCCCAGCATTTT	CASSLQDRYQPQHF
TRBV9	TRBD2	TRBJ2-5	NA	TGTGCCAGCAGCGCTACTGTACTAGCGTACCAAGAGACCCAGTACTTC	CASSATVLAYQETQYF
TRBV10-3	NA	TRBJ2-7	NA	TGTGCCATCAGTGAGTATTCCGGGAGCTCCTACGAGCAGTACTTC	CAISEYSGSSYEQYF
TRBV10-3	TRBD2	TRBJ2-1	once	TGTGCCATCAGTGGTTCTAGCGGGGGGGCCTCTGGTAATGAGCAGTTCTTC	CAISGSSGGASGNEQFF
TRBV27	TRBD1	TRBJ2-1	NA	TGTGCCAGCAGTTCGGACAGGCCCTACAATGAGCAGTTCTTC	CASSSDRPYNEQFF
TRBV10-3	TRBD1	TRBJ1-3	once	TGTGCCATCAGTGGATCGGACAGGGCTGGAAACACCATATATTTT	CAISGSDRAGNTIYF
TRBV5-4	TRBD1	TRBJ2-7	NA	TGTGCCAGCAGCTTGGCGCAGGGGGCGCGCCACGAGCAGTACTTC	CASSLAQGARHEQYF
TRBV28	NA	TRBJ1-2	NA	TGTGCCAGCAGTCTCCCGACAGGTTACTATGGCTACACCTTC	CASSLPTGYYGYTF
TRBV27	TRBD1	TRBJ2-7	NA	TGTGCCAGCAGCAACTCGGGACAGGGTCCCCACGAGCAGTACTTC	CASSNSGQGPHEQYF
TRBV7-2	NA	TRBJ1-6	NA	TGTGCCAGCAGCTCGGATAGGGGCTCACCCCTCCACTTT	CASSSDRGSPLHF
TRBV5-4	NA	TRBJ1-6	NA	TGTGCCAGCAGTCCGGGTCAGGGGAGCTCCTATAATTCACCCCTCCACTTT	CASSPGQGSSYNSPLHF
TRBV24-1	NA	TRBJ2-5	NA	TGTGCCACCAGTGATTTGACAGGGCGAGGTGGACAAGAGACCCAGTACTTC	CATSDLTGRGGQETQYF
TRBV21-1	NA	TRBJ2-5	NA	TGTGCCAGCAGCAAAGGAGCGGGACCCCAAGAGACCCAGTACTTC	CASSKGAGPQETQYF
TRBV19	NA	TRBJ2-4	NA	TGTGCCAGTAGTACTTCGAACATTCAGTACTTC	CASSTSNIQYF
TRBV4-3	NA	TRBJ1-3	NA	TGCGCCAGCAGCCAAGTACTAATGGGTGGAAACACCATATATTTT	CASSQVLMGGNTIYF
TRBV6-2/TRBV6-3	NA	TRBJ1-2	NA	TGTGCCAGCAGTCCAGGGATCGGCTACACCTTC	CASSPGIGYTF
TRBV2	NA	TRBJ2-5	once	TGTGCCAGCAGTGATCGGGTCCAAGAGACCCAGTACTTC	CASSDRVQETQYF
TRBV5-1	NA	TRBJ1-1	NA	TGCGCCAGCAGCTTGAGGGGCGAAGCTTTCTTT	CASSLRGEAFF
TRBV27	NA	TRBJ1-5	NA	TGTGCCAGCAGTTTATCGGGGCTAGTCCAGCCCCAGCATTTT	CASSLSGLVQPQHF
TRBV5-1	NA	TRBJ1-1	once	TGCGCCAGCAGCTCCCTTGGGGGGACTGAAGCTTTCTTT	CASSSLGGTEAFF
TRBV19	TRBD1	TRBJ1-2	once	TGTGCCAGTAGACCTCTGCAGGGGGCCAACTATGGCTACACCTTC	CASRPLQGANYGYTF
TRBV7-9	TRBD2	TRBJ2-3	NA	TGTGCCAGCTCGAGCGGGGCCGCGGGGGGGCACACAGATACGCAGTATTTT	CASSSGAAGGHTDTQYF
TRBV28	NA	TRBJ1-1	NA	TGTGCCAGCAGCCCGCCCGGGGGGGCGTACACTGAAGCTTTCTTT	CASSPPGGAYTEAFF
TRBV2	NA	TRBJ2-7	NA	TGTGCCAGCAGACGGGACACCTCCTACGAGCAGTACTTC	CASRRDTSYEQYF
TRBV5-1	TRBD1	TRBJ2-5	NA	TGCGCCAGCAGCTCAGAACAGGGGTGGAAAGAGACCCAGTACTTC	CASSSEQGWKETQYF
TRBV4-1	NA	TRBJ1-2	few	TGCGCCAGCAGCCTGGGGGGAGCGGGGATAACTATGGGCGGCTACACCTTC	CASSLGGAGITMGGYTF
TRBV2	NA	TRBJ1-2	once	TGTGCCAGCAGCCGCGGGACGTCCTATGGCTACACCTTC	CASSRGTSYGYTF
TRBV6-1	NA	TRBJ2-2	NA	TGTGCCAGCAGTGAAGGGTCCAGCACCGGGGAGCTGTTTTTT	CASSEGSSTGELFF
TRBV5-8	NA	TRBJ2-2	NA	TGTGCCAGCAGCCGGGCCGGGAGATCCGGGGAGCTGTTTTTT	CASSRAGRSGELFF
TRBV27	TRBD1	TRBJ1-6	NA	TGTGCCAGCAGTTCCTGGGACAGGGATAATTCACCCCTCCACTTT	CASSSWDRDNSPLHF
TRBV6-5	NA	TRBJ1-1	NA	TGTGCCAGCAGTTACTCGCGGGGGCGGGGGAACACTGAAGCTTTCTTT	CASSYSRGRGNTEAFF
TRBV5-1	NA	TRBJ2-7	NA	TGCGCCAGCAGCTTACAGGGTACCTACGAGCAGTACTTC	CASSLQGTYEQYF
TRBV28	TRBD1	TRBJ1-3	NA	TGTGCCAGCAGGGACAGGGGCCCTGGAAACACCATATATTTT	CASRDRGPGNTIYF
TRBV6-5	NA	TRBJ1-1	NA	TGTGCCAGCAGCCATATGGGGGGAATAGCTTTCTTT	CASSHMGGIAFF
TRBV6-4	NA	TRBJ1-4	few	TGTGCCAGCACGAAAAGGCGGACTAATGAAAAACTGTTTTTT	CASTKRRTNEKLFF
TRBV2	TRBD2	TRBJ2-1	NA	TGTGCCAGCAGTGGAGTTAGCGGGGGCAATGAGCAGTTCTTC	CASSGVSGGNEQFF
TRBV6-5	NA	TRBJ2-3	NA	TGTGCCAGCAGTTACTCCGGGGTTAGCACAGATACGCAGTATTTT	CASSYSGVSTDTQYF
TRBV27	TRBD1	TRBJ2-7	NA	TGTGCCAGCAGCCTCCGGGACAGGTTCTACGAGCAGTACTTC	CASSLRDRFYEQYF
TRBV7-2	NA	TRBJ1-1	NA	TGTGCCAGCAGCTTCGGGCAGGGGATCACTGAAGCTTTCTTT	CASSFGQGITEAFF
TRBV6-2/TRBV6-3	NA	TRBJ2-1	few	TGTGCCAGCAGTTCCCGGAGCTCCTACAATGAGCAGTTCTTC	CASSSRSSYNEQFF
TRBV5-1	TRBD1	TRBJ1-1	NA	TGCGCCAGCAGCGTAGGGACAGGGGACACTGAAGCTTTCTTT	CASSVGTGDTEAFF
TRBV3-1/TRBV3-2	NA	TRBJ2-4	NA	TGTGCCAGCAGCCAAGGCCAAGGGAGTCACATTCAGTACTTC	CASSQGQGSHIQYF